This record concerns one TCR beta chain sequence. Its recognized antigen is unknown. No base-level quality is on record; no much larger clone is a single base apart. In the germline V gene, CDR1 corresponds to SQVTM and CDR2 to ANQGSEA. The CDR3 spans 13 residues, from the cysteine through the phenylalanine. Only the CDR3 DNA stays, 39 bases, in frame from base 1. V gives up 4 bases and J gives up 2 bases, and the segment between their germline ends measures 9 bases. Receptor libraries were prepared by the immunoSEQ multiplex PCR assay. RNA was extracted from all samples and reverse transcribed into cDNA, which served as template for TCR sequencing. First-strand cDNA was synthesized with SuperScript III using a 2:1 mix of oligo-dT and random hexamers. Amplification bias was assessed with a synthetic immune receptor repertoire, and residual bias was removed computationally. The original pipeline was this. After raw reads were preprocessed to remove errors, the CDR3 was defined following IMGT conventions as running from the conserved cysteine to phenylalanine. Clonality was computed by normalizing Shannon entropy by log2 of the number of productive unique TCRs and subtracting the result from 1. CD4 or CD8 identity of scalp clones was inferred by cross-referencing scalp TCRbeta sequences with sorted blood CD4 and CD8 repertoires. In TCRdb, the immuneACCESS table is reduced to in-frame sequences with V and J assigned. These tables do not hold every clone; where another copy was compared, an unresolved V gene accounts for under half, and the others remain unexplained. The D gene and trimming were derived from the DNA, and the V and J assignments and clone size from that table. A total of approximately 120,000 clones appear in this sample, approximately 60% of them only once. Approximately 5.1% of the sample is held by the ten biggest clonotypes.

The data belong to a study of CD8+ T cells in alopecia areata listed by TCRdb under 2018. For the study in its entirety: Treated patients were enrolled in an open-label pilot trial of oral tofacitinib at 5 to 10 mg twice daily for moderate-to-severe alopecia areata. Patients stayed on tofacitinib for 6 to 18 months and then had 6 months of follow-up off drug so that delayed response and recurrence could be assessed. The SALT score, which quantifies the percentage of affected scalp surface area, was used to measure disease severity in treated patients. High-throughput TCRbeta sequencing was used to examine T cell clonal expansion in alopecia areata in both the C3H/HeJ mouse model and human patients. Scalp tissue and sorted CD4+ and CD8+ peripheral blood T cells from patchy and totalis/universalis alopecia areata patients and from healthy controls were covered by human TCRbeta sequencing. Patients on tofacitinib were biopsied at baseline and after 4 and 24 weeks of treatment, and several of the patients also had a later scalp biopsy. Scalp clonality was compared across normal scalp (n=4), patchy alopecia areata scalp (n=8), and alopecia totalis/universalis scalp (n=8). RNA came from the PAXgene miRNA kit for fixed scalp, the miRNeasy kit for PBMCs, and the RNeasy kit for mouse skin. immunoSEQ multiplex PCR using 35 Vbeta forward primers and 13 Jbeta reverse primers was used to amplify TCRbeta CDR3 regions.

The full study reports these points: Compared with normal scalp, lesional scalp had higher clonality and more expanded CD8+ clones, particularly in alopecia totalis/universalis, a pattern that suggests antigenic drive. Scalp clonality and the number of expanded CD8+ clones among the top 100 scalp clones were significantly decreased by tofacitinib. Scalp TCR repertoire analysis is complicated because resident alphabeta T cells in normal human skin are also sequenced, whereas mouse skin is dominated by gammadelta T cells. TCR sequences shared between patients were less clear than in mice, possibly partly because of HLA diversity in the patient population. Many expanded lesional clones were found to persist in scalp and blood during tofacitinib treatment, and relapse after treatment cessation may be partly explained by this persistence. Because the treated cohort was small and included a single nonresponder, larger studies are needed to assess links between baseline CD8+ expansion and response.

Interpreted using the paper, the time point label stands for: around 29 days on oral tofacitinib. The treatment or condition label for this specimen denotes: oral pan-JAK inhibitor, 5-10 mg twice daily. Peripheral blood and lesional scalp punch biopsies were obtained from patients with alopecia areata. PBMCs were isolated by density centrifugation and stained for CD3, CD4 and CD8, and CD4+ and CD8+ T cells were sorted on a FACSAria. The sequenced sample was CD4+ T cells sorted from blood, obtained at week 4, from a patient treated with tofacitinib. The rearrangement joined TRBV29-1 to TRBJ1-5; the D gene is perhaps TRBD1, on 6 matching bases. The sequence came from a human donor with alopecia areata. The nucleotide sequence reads TGCAGCGTTGCCGGGGGGCGCAATCAGCCCCAGCATTTT. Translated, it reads CSVAGGRNQPQHF.